What follows are 27 T cell receptor beta chains derived from one specimen sequenced in a study of OX40 agonist ivuxolimab in advanced cancers. The library was made by the immunoSEQ multiplex PCR assay. In its TCRdb copy, this immuneACCESS table keeps in-frame sequences only and misses some clones. Where compared with another copy, unresolved V genes explain less than half of these, and the others have no known cause. Counted in this sample were approximately 90,000 clones; approximately 85% of them appeared once. 3.5% to 4% of the sample comes from the top ten. This specimen consisted of CD4+ or CD8+ T cells sorted from blood, obtained in a trial of the OX40 agonist ivuxolimab. Every receptor here comes from an adult with an advanced solid tumor such as melanoma, head and neck, liver or kidney cancer.

This chain links TRBV7-9 with TRBJ1-3, with D perhaps matching TRBD1 (5 bases). The V gene's germline CDR1 is SEHNR and CDR2 FQNEAQ (reference sequence). This CDR3 contains 16 residues. Trimming took 5 bases from V and 8 from J, leaving 22 bases between them. CDR3 sequence reads: CASSPVQDSREDTIYF. DNA for the CDR3: TGTGCCAGCAGCCCCGTACAGGATTCGAGAGAGGACACCATATATTTT.

The rearrangement uses TRBV2 and TRBJ2-1; TRBD1 might be the D (6 bases). V was shortened by 8 bases and J by 9 bases, with 23 bases between the two germline ends. This CDR3 is 15 amino acids long. Germline CDR1 reads SNHLY; CDR2 reads FYNNEI. The CDR3 nucleotides read TGTGCCAGCCTCAAGGACAGTTGGTCCGGGTTTGAGCAGTTCTTC. This encodes CASLKDSWSGFEQFF. Combining the CDR3 with reference TRBV2 and TRBJ2-1 gives the whole variable domain EPEVTQTPSHQVTQMGQEVILRCVPISNHLYFYWYRQILGQKVEFLVSFYNNEISEKSEIFDDQFSVERPDGSNFTLKIRSTKLEDSAMYFCASLKDSWSGFEQFFGPGTRLTVL.

Only one count was recorded for this clone. The CDR3 here is CASSLLGEISDTQYF. DNA of the CDR3: TGCGCCAGCAGCTTGTTGGGGGAGATATCAGATACGCAGTATTTT. J is TRBJ2-3 and V is TRBV5-1; D may correspond to TRBD1 or TRBD2 (5 bases each). CDR1 SGHRS and CDR2 YFSETQ come from the germline V gene. Trimming cost V 1 base and J 4 bases, with 13 bases left between them. The CDR3 is 15 residues long.

The V gene is TRBV7-9, the J gene TRBJ1-1, with a possible D match to TRBD1 (6 bases). This CDR3 is 12 amino acids long. The V gene lost 6 bases and the J gene lost 7 bases, with 12 bases spanning the gap. The V gene's germline CDR1 is SEHNR and CDR2 FQNEAQ (reference sequence). The CDR3 region has the DNA TGTGCCAGCAGGTCCCTACAGGGTGAAGCTTTCTTT. Translating it yields CASRSLQGEAFF.

The J gene is TRBJ2-1, the V gene TRBV28, with TRBD2 matching over 10 bases. Germline V gene data show CDR1 as MDHEN and CDR2 as SYDVKM. The J segment lost 0 bases and the V segment lost 1 base, leaving 21 bases of the junction unmatched. The CDR3 length is 23 residues. The CDR3 is CASSLSAGTIEASGSSSYNEQFF. The CDR3 nucleotides read TGTGCCAGCAGTTTATCGGCAGGAACTATTGAGGCTAGCGGGAGTAGCTCCTACAATGAGCAGTTCTTC.

The chain joins TRBV6-6 to TRBJ2-4; 8 bases are a match to TRBD2. The length of the CDR3 is 14 residues. CDR1 is MNHNY and CDR2 is SVGAGI in the germline V gene (reference sequence). V lost 5 bases, J lost 8 bases, and 8 bases stayed unmatched. The CDR3 reads CASSLTSGSDIQYF. DNA for the CDR3: TGTGCCAGCAGTCTGACAAGCGGGAGTGACATTCAGTACTTC.

The genes are TRBV27 and TRBJ1-5; D uncertain. The CDR3 loop spans 13 amino acids. Germline V gives CDR1 MNHEY, CDR2 SMNVEV (reference sequence). V gave up 5 bases and J gave up 2 bases, with 7 bases separating them. The CDR3 sequence: CASSGGGNQPQHF. The CDR3 DNA sequence: TGTGCCAGCAGTGGCGGCGGCAATCAGCCCCAGCATTTT.

The chain combines TRBV5-1 with TRBJ2-1, with TRBD2 identical over 12 bases. The CDR3 is 14 amino acids. Trimming took 5 bases from V and 6 from J; bases not matched to a gene: 3. Germline loops: CDR1 SGHRS, CDR2 YFSETQ. The CDR3 loop reads CASRTSGSINEQFF. CDR3 coding DNA: TGCGCCAGCAGGACTAGCGGGAGCATCAATGAGCAGTTCTTC.

The chain has TRBV19 and TRBJ2-3, with 12 bases identical to TRBD2. CDR3 length: 16 residues. With 7 bases clipped from V and 0 bases from J, the junction kept 5 bases outside the gene matches. Germline values: CDR1 LNHDA, CDR2 SQIVND (reference sequence). Here the CDR3 reads CASKGTSGYSTDTQYF. CDR3 in DNA: TGTGCCAGTAAAGGGACTAGCGGGTATAGCACAGATACGCAGTATTTT.

This sequence joins TRBV28 and TRBJ1-1, with TRBD1 as a possible D gene (6 bases). Trimming pared 4 bases from V and 1 base from J, leaving 22 bases between. The germline gives CDR1 MDHEN, CDR2 SYDVKM. This CDR3 is 18 amino acids long. The CDR3 sequence is CASSSLIRDIYRNTEAFF. DNA for the CDR3: TGTGCCAGCAGTTCACTAATCCGGGACATTTATCGGAACACTGAAGCTTTCTTT.

The V call is TRBV27, the J call TRBJ1-3; D gene ambiguous. Germline V gene lookup returns CDR1 MNHEY and CDR2 SMNVEV (reference sequence). V lost 4 bases and J lost 0, with 7 bases in between. The CDR3 sequence is 14 residues long. The chain's CDR3 is CASSSVLSGNTIYF. DNA for the CDR3: TGTGCCAGCAGTTCGGTCCTCTCTGGAAACACCATATATTTT.

The chain recombines TRBV19 with TRBJ2-7, with a tentative D call TRBD2 (6 bases). V gave up 9 bases and J gave up 7 bases, with 13 bases separating them. Germline values: CDR1 LNHDA, CDR2 SQIVND (reference sequence). The CDR3 sequence is 11 residues long. The CDR3 loop is CASRAAGEQYF. DNA for the CDR3: TGTGCCAGCCGGGCAGCGGGTGAGCAGTACTTC. Based on the CDR3 plus reference TRBV19 and TRBJ2-7, the full variable domain is DGGITQSPKYLFRKEGQNVTLSCEQNLNHDAMYWYRQDPGQGLRLIYYSQIVNDFQKGDIAEGYSVSREKKESFPLTVTSAQKNPTAFYLCASRAAGEQYFGPGTRLTVT.

This clone was seen only a few times. The chain is built from TRBV27 and TRBJ2-2; 10 nucleotides line up with TRBD1. The CDR3 contains 16 residues. J was trimmed by 3 bases and V by 4 bases; bases with no gene match: 5. CDR1 is MNHEY, CDR2 SMNVEV, per germline (reference sequence). The CDR3 sequence: CASSSGTGDDTGELFF. The DNA for the CDR3 is TGTGCCAGCAGTTCCGGGACAGGGGACGACACCGGGGAGCTGTTTTTT.

V and J are TRBV18 and TRBJ2-7; no clear D. The CDR3 is 12 amino acids. V was pared by 5 bases and J by 6 bases, with 11 bases between. Germline assignment: CDR1 KGHSH and CDR2 LQKENI. DNA for the CDR3: TGTGCCAGCTCATACCCCCCCGGCGAGCAGTACTTC. Protein product: CASSYPPGEQYF.

The chain is built from TRBV7-9 and TRBJ2-5; D is unclear. Germline CDR1 reads SEHNR; CDR2 reads FQNEAQ (reference sequence). The V gene lost 9 bases and the J gene lost 2 bases, with 10 bases spanning the gap. This CDR3 contains 12 residues. CDR3 sequence: CASGRRQETQYF. The CDR3 DNA is TGTGCCAGTGGGCGACGGCAAGAGACCCAGTACTTC.

V usage is TRBV7-9 and J usage is TRBJ2-7, with D perhaps TRBD1 (5 bases). The CDR3 consists of 15 residues. V was pared by 7 bases and J by 2 bases, with 18 bases between. Per the germline V gene, CDR1 is SEHNR and CDR2 is FQNEAQ (reference sequence). For the CDR3, the DNA is TGTGCCAGCACCCCCCTACAGGCACTCCCCTACGAGCAGTACTTC. It codes for CASTPLQALPYEQYF.

This clone has only one observation. The chain combines TRBV28 with TRBJ2-1; 9 nucleotides align to TRBD2. Germline loops: CDR1 MDHEN, CDR2 SYDVKM. This CDR3 spans 14 amino acids. Germline trimming cut 3 bases from V and 5 bases from J; bases unmatched to any gene: 2. Here the CDR3 DNA reads TGTGCCAGCAGTTTCCTAGCGGGGAACAATGAGCAGTTCTTC. Amino acid sequence: CASSFLAGNNEQFF. Full variable domain (outside the CDR3, taken from reference TRBV28 and TRBJ2-1): DVKVTQSSRYLVKRTGEKVFLECVQDMDHENMFWYRQDPGLGLRLIYFSYDVKMKEKGDIPEGYSVSREKKERFSLILESASTNQTSMYLCASSFLAGNNEQFFGPGTRLTVL.

The chain uses TRBV28 and TRBJ1-5, with D hard to call. The V gene lost 3 bases and the J gene lost 3 bases, with 6 bases spanning the gap. The CDR3 length is 13 residues. Germline loops: CDR1 MDHEN, CDR2 SYDVKM. For the CDR3, the DNA is TGTGCCAGCAGTTTCTTGTACAATCAGCCCCAGCATTTT. It yields the protein CASSFLYNQPQHF. The whole variable domain, filled in from reference TRBV28 and TRBJ1-5, reads DVKVTQSSRYLVKRTGEKVFLECVQDMDHENMFWYRQDPGLGLRLIYFSYDVKMKEKGDIPEGYSVSREKKERFSLILESASTNQTSMYLCASSFLYNQPQHFGDGTRLSIL.

The chain carries TRBV7-9 and TRBJ2-2, with D perhaps TRBD1 (5 bases). The CDR3 runs to 15 residues. CDR1 and CDR2 (germline): SEHNR, FQNEAQ (reference sequence). Trimming cost V 2 bases and J 0 bases, with 7 bases left between them. CDR3 coding DNA: TGTGCCAGCAGCTTACAGGGCGCGAACACCGGGGAGCTGTTTTTT. The encoded protein is CASSLQGANTGELFF.

The chain combines TRBV30 with TRBJ2-7, with D perhaps matching TRBD1 or TRBD2 (6 bases each). V was clipped by 5 bases and J by 10 bases, with 15 bases between them. The CDR3 extends over 11 amino acids. The germline CDR1 and CDR2 sequences are GTSNPN and SVGIG (reference sequence). For the CDR3, the DNA is TGTGCCTGGGCCTGGGGGGCGGATCAGTACTTC. It encodes CAWAWGADQYF.

V is TRBV9 and J is TRBJ2-1; 13 nucleotides align to TRBD2. This CDR3 has 17 amino acids. CDR1 is SGDLS and CDR2 is YYNGEE in the germline V gene. V was clipped by 0 bases and J by 7 bases; unmatched bases: 7. CDR3 in DNA: TGTGCCAGCAGCGTAGAGTTTGGGACTAGCGGGATAAATGAGCAGTTCTTC. This codes for CASSVEFGTSGINEQFF.

At least ten counts were recorded for this clone. V usage is TRBV5-1 and J usage is TRBJ1-2, with 12 positions matching TRBD1. CDR1 is SGHRS and CDR2 is YFSETQ in the germline V gene. The CDR3 is 14 residues long. The V gene end was trimmed by 4 bases and the J gene end by 8 bases; junction bases not matched to a gene: 6. As DNA, the CDR3 is TGCGCCAGCAGCGGAGGGGACAGGGGGCAAGGCTACACCTTC. Protein product: CASSGGDRGQGYTF.

This rearrangement joins TRBV5-6 to TRBJ2-1, with TRBD2 matching 9 bases. The CDR3 loop spans 15 amino acids. CDR1 and CDR2 (germline): SGHDT, YYEEEE. V lost 4 bases, J lost 7 bases, and 9 bases stayed unmatched. CDR3 sequence reads: CASSLVTSGKNEQFF. The CDR3 DNA sequence: TGTGCCAGCAGCCTAGTGACTAGCGGTAAGAATGAGCAGTTCTTC.

This clone showed up just a few times. The CDR3 spells CASSRLAKNIQYF. The DNA for the CDR3 is TGTGCCAGCAGTAGATTGGCCAAAAACATTCAGTACTTC. The gene calls are TRBV11-2 and TRBJ2-4; D is unclear. This CDR3 contains 13 residues. Germline V lookup: CDR1 SGHAT, CDR2 FQNNGV. The germline V and J ends were trimmed by 6 bases and 1 base, with 7 bases remaining between them.

The chain is built from TRBV6-1 and TRBJ1-1; D unresolved. Trimming shortened V by 6 bases and J by 0 bases, and 2 bases separated the two germline ends. The CDR3 length is 11 residues. Germline V CDR1 and CDR2: MNHNS, SASEGT. CDR3 residues: CASRMNTEAFF. The CDR3 nucleotides read TGTGCCAGCAGAATGAACACTGAAGCTTTCTTT.

The rearrangement uses TRBV18 and TRBJ2-1, with no clear D. Trimming left V 1 base short and J 5 bases short, with 6 bases between. Per germline, CDR1 KGHSH and CDR2 LQKENI. The CDR3 runs to 13 residues. The CDR3 here is CASSPQADNEQFF. The DNA for the CDR3 is TGTGCCAGCTCACCACAGGCAGACAATGAGCAGTTCTTC.

The J gene is TRBJ2-7, the V gene TRBV5-1, with D maybe TRBD2 (5 bases). This CDR3 spans 13 amino acids. Trimming removed 1 base from V and 5 bases from J, with 10 bases in between. Germline V gives CDR1 SGHRS, CDR2 YFSETQ. This CDR3 reads CASSLRAGDEQYF. CDR3 DNA sequence: TGCGCCAGCAGCTTGAGGGCCGGGGACGAGCAGTACTTC.